Included here is one T cell receptor beta chain sequence, with context. Its antigen is not identified. The data are from a study of cytomegalovirus exposure and HLA in healthy donors. Study as a whole: The roughly 120 validation repertoires used the same platform as the roughly 700 first-cohort repertoires (as reported by a later analysis). Study-level points and caveats: Altogether, 150 to 200 TCR beta chains were recorded as cytomegalovirus-associated. The tendency of first-cohort TCR clusters to co-occur in the roughly 120 validation repertoires was the finding of a later analysis. Most TCRs appeared rarely, but some public TCRs recurred in many donors.

Here immunoSEQ multiplex PCR was the method, and the copy in TCRdb shows in-frame clones only, minus some. The sample includes 85,000 to 95,000 clones, approximately 96% of them seen just once. CDR3 length: 13 amino acids. The germline V gene has CDR1 SGHAT and CDR2 FQNNGV. V lost 5 bases, J lost 2 bases, and 1 base stayed unmatched. The specimen sequenced was PBMCs. The rearrangement joins TRBV11-2 to TRBJ1-2, with TRBD1 matching over 8 bases. This TCR derives from a man younger than 35 in good health and CMV-seronegative. The CDR3 sequence is CASSQGANYGYTF. In nucleotides, the CDR3 is TGTGCCAGCAGCCAGGGGGCCAACTATGGCTACACCTTC.